In this sample, the clone carrying this TCR beta chain turned up a few times. Authors of the study amplified TCR beta CDR3 regions from RNA transcripts. TCR CDR3 underwent first-round RT-PCR with the HTBI primer set. TCRdb re-analysed the multiplex PCR reads in MiXCR, keeping a single row per CDR3 protein. The profile shows approximately 210,000 distinct CDR3 sequences, 17% of them singletons. The sample is drawn from a study of T cells in Graves' hyperthyroidism and ophthalmopathy. The ends lost 3 bases at V and 3 bases at J; junction bases unmatched: 3. Per germline, CDR1 MGHRA and CDR2 YSYEKL. This CDR3 spans 14 amino acids.

This clonotype originated in a man aged 50 to 60 with Graves' hyperthyroidism. The specimen sequenced was blood. This rearrangement joins TRBV4-1 to TRBJ2-5; TRBD1 agrees at 8 bases. The CDR3 nucleotides are TGCGCCAGCAGCCACCCGGACAGGGAAGAGACCCAGTACTTC. This codes for CASSHPDREETQYF.